The 9 T cell receptor beta chains given below trace back to one sample, sequenced in a study of T cells after yellow fever vaccination. One entry per CDR3 protein, called by TCRdb with MiXCR from the 5' RACE reads. The sample lists 300,000 to 350,000 distinct CDR3 sequences; around a tenth were seen once. Specimen: CD4+ T cells sorted from PBMCs, collected 45 days after the yellow fever booster vaccination. These receptors originate from a young man who received the YFV17D yellow fever vaccine.

This clonotype showed up many times. This chain links TRBV5-1 with TRBJ2-4; D remains ambiguous. Germline CDR1 SGHRS, CDR2 YFSETQ. Trimming took 1 base from V and 0 from J, leaving 11 bases between them. CDR3 size: 16 residues. CDR3 region: CASSLRAALAKNIQYF. CDR3 DNA sequence: TGCGCCAGCAGCTTGAGGGCAGCTTTAGCCAAAAACATTCAGTACTTC.

V and J are TRBV27 and TRBJ1-2; TRBD1 agrees at 7 bases. J was trimmed by 4 bases and V by 4 bases; bases with no gene match: 9. The CDR3 totals 15 residues. Per the germline V gene, CDR1 is MNHEY and CDR2 is SMNVEV (reference sequence). The CDR3 reads CASSSGQAYSYGYTF. CDR3 bases: TGTGCCAGCAGTTCTGGACAGGCTTACTCCTATGGCTACACCTTC.

The genes are TRBV20-1 and TRBJ2-1, with 11 bases lining up with TRBD2. This CDR3 comprises 15 residues. Germline CDR1 reads DFQATT; CDR2 reads SNEGSKA (reference sequence). Trimming removed 3 bases from V and 5 bases from J; junction bases left unmatched: 6. CDR3 nucleotides: TGCAGTGCTAGGGTCCTAGCGGGGGGAAACAATGAGCAGTTCTTC. Encoded protein: CSARVLAGGNNEQFF.

The gene calls are TRBV20-1 and TRBJ2-3, with D perhaps being TRBD1 or TRBD2 (7 bases each). CDR1 DFQATT and CDR2 SNEGSKA come from the germline V gene (reference sequence). This CDR3 comprises 13 residues. This chain's CDR3 is CSWGAGGADTQYF. The CDR3 DNA sequence: TGCAGCTGGGGGGCAGGGGGGGCAGATACGCAGTATTTT.

This clonotype was counted at least ten times. The V and J genes are TRBV27 and TRBJ2-2, with D tentatively TRBD2 (5 bases). V was pared by 7 bases and J by 1 base, with 13 bases between. The CDR3 extends over 15 amino acids. Germline V gene lookup returns CDR1 MNHEY and CDR2 SMNVEV (reference sequence). CDR3 sequence: CASMGSGWNTGELFF. The CDR3 bases are TGTGCCAGCATGGGATCGGGGTGGAACACCGGGGAGCTGTTTTTT.

This chain connects TRBV28 to TRBJ1-2, with D perhaps TRBD1 (5 bases). The V and J ends lost 5 bases and 4 bases respectively, with 11 bases between them. Germline-derived CDR1 and CDR2 are MDHEN and SYDVKM. This CDR3 region has 13 residues. The chain's CDR3 is CASSLERGYGYTF. The DNA of the CDR3 is TGTGCCAGCAGTCTCGAGAGGGGCTATGGCTACACCTTC.

The chain has TRBV5-1 and TRBJ2-3; possible D gene TRBD2, 5 bases. Trimming took off 2 bases at V and 4 bases at J, with 17 bases between the two ends. Germline CDR1 and CDR2: SGHRS and YFSETQ. The CDR3 covers 16 residues. CDR3 coding DNA: TGCGCCAGCAGCTTTGCCTGGGGAGCATTGGCAGATACGCAGTATTTT. It codes for CASSFAWGALADTQYF.

This clonotype was detected many times. The chain links TRBV27 to TRBJ2-3; D uncertain. This CDR3 spans 16 amino acids. V gave up 2 bases and J gave up 0 bases, with 12 bases separating them. Germline V gene lookup returns CDR1 MNHEY and CDR2 SMNVEV (reference sequence). The CDR3 sequence is CASSLLGGTSTDTQYF. The CDR3 nucleotides are TGTGCCAGCAGTTTACTAGGCGGAACTAGCACAGATACGCAGTATTTT.

The chain joins TRBV3-1 to TRBJ2-7; 7 bases are a match to TRBD1. Germline loops: CDR1 LGHDT, CDR2 YNNKEL (reference sequence). Trimming at V came to 0 bases and at J to 3 bases, leaving 5 bases not matched to a gene. The CDR3 loop spans 15 amino acids. In nucleotides, the CDR3 is TGTGCCAGCAGCCAAGATCCAGGGGGTAACTACGAGCAGTACTTC. Protein: CASSQDPGGNYEQYF.